These 24 T cell receptor beta chains came from one sample sequenced in a study of cytomegalovirus exposure and HLA in healthy donors. The primer mix had 60 Vbeta and 13 Jbeta primers. Assay used: immunoSEQ multiplex PCR; TCRdb lists only in-frame clones, some missing. The sample lists roughly 180,000 clones; about 82% were seen once. The sequenced material came from PBMCs. Source of these receptors: a male donor in good health and CMV-seronegative.

This clone has a handful of counts. The rearrangement links TRBV19 to TRBJ2-2, with TRBD2 matching 10 bases. V lost 3 bases to trimming and J lost 4 bases; unmatched junction nucleotides: 11. The germline V gene encodes CDR1 LNHDA and CDR2 SQIVND (reference sequence). The length of the CDR3 is 18 residues. The CDR3 nucleotides are TGTGCCAGTAGTATGAGTCTCGGGAGCGGGGGGGCCACCGGGGAGCTGTTTTTT. It encodes CASSMSLGSGGATGELFF. The entire variable domain, with the rest obtained from reference TRBV19 and TRBJ2-2, is as follows: DGGITQSPKYLFRKEGQNVTLSCEQNLNHDAMYWYRQDPGQGLRLIYYSQIVNDFQKGDIAEGYSVSREKKESFPLTVTSAQKNPTAFYLCASSMSLGSGGATGELFFGEGSRLTVL.

V usage is TRBV6-1 and J usage is TRBJ2-3; 11 bases agree with TRBD1. Per the germline V gene, CDR1 is MNHNS and CDR2 is SASEGT. The length of the CDR3 is 15 residues. Losses at the gene ends were 5 bases for V and 5 bases for J; bases not matched to a gene: 6. CDR3 nucleotide sequence: TGTGCCAGCAGTCCCCGGACAGGGGGCAGAGATACGCAGTATTTT. It yields the protein CASSPRTGGRDTQYF.

The genes are TRBV9 and TRBJ2-5, with 7 bases fitting TRBD2. Germline loops: CDR1 SGDLS, CDR2 YYNGEE. The CDR3 extends over 16 amino acids. The V and J ends lost 0 bases and 0 bases, in that order; junction bases with no gene match: 5. CDR3 DNA sequence: TGTGCCAGCAGCGTAGTGGGAGCGGGGTACCAAGAGACCCAGTACTTC. This translates into CASSVVGAGYQETQYF.

The V call is TRBV10-3, the J call TRBJ1-2; TRBD1 aligns across 9 bases. The CDR3 covers 14 residues. Germline trimming cut 4 bases from V and 2 bases from J; bases unmatched to any gene: 2. Germline V gene lookup returns CDR1 ENHRY and CDR2 SYGVKD. Written as DNA, the CDR3 is TGTGCCATCAGTGGGGGGACAGGGAACTATGGCTACACCTTC. Translation: CAISGGTGNYGYTF.

The chain carries TRBV18 and TRBJ2-5; 11 bases match TRBD1. The better agreement between TRBJ2-7 and the DNA end casts doubt on the J call. Germline values: CDR1 KGHSH, CDR2 LQKENI. The CDR3 is made up of 17 amino acids. The DNA of the CDR3 is TGTGCCAGCTCACCTGGACAGGGGGCCCCGGAAACCTACGAGCAGTACTTC. It is translated as CASSPGQGAPETYEQYF.

The chain has TRBV7-8 and TRBJ1-3, with a weak D call TRBD1 (5 bases). The CDR3 loop spans 13 amino acids. V lost 2 bases, J lost 4 bases, and 6 bases lay in between. Per the germline V gene, CDR1 is SGHVS and CDR2 is FQNEAQ. The CDR3 bases are TGTGCCAGCAGCTTACAGGGCGGAAACACCATATATTTT. Translating it yields CASSLQGGNTIYF. The full variable domain, with the rest looked up from reference TRBV7-8 and TRBJ1-3, is GAGVSQSPRYKVAKRGQDVALRCDPISGHVSLFWYQQALGQGPEFLTYFQNEAQLDKSGLPSDRFFAERPEGSVSTLKIQRTQQEDSAVYLCASSLQGGNTIYFGEGSWLTVV.

This chain uses TRBV28 with TRBJ2-5, with D maybe TRBD1 (7 bases). From germline, CDR1 is MDHEN and CDR2 SYDVKM. The CDR3 is 15 amino acids. Deletions cut 8 bases from V and 1 base from J, with 17 bases between. The CDR3 loop reads CASCRGDKVQETQYF. The CDR3 DNA sequence: TGTGCCAGCTGCAGGGGGGACAAAGTCCAAGAGACCCAGTACTTC.

This clone is a singleton in its sample. The chain carries TRBV18 and TRBJ2-7; 9 nucleotides line up with TRBD2. Losses at the gene ends were 3 bases for V and 0 bases for J; bases not matched to a gene: 3. The CDR3 is made up of 15 amino acids. From germline, CDR1 is KGHSH and CDR2 LQKENI. The CDR3 region is CASSPTAGGSYEQYF. Here the CDR3 DNA reads TGTGCCAGCTCACCGACAGCGGGGGGCTCCTACGAGCAGTACTTC.

The chain couples TRBV28 to TRBJ2-7; D gene unclear. Germline CDR1 reads MDHEN; CDR2 reads SYDVKM. This CDR3 comprises 16 residues. Between the trimmed V and J ends, which lost 3 bases and 0 bases, there was a span of 15 bases. The CDR3 region is CASSFGTPITSYEQYF. In nucleotides, the CDR3 is TGTGCCAGCAGTTTCGGTACCCCAATAACCTCCTACGAGCAGTACTTC.

This clone is a singleton in its sample. The V gene is TRBV9, the J gene TRBJ2-2, with D perhaps matching TRBD1 (6 bases). With 0 bases removed from V and 4 bases from J, the gap between germline ends came to 10 bases. The CDR3 sequence is 15 residues long. CDR1 and CDR2 (germline): SGDLS, YYNGEE. The CDR3 DNA is TGTGCCAGCAGCGTAGCGGCAGGGGCCACCGGGGAGCTGTTTTTT. It yields the protein CASSVAAGATGELFF. The full variable domain, rest sourced from reference TRBV9 and TRBJ2-2, is DSGVTQTPKHLITATGQRVTLRCSPRSGDLSVYWYQQSLDQGLQFLIQYYNGEERAKGNILERFSAQQFPDLHSELNLSSLELGDSALYFCASSVAAGATGELFFGEGSRLTVL.

The chain recombines TRBV7-2 with TRBJ2-7; a possible D gene is TRBD2 (6 bases). V was clipped by 3 bases and J by 6 bases, with 12 bases between them. The CDR3 totals 13 residues. Germline CDR1 and CDR2: SGHTA and FQGNSA. The CDR3 DNA reads as TGTGCCAGCAGCTTCTATAGCGGAGGCGAGCAGTACTTC. Amino acid sequence: CASSFYSGGEQYF.

This chain links TRBV6-5 with TRBJ2-1; 7 bases map to TRBD1. The CDR3 contains 15 residues. Looked up from germline, CDR1 is MNHEY and CDR2 is SVGAGI. Trimming removed 8 bases from V and 2 bases from J; junction bases left unmatched: 9. The CDR3 DNA reads TGTGCCAGCTCCGGCGGACAGGCCGCCTACAATGAGCAGTTCTTC. Its translation: CASSGGQAAYNEQFF.

The rearrangement joins TRBV4-2 to TRBJ2-5; TRBD1 aligns across 7 bases. The end of the DNA is better explained by TRBJ2-7, so the J call may be wrong. The CDR3 covers 16 residues. In germline, CDR1 is LGHNA, CDR2 YNFKEQ. CDR3 sequence reads: CASSQDLQGVSHEQYF. CDR3 in DNA: TGTGCCAGCAGCCAAGATCTGCAGGGGGTATCCCACGAGCAGTACTTC.

The CDR3 is CASSPRRTGAYEQYF. For the CDR3, the DNA is TGTGCCAGCTCACCACGGAGGACAGGGGCCTACGAGCAGTACTTC. This rearrangement joins TRBV18 to TRBJ2-7, with 9 bases fitting TRBD1. The length of the CDR3 is 15 residues. The V gene's germline CDR1 is KGHSH and CDR2 LQKENI. The J segment lost 2 bases and the V segment lost 1 base, leaving 3 bases of the junction unmatched.

The chain uses TRBV27 and TRBJ1-5; D gene ambiguous. Trimming took off 5 bases at V and 5 bases at J, with 13 bases between the two ends. This CDR3 spans 14 amino acids. The germline CDR1 and CDR2 sequences are MNHEY and SMNVEV (reference sequence). CDR3 sequence: CASSPGRDYQPQHF. The DNA of the CDR3 is TGTGCCAGCAGTCCCGGACGGGATTATCAGCCCCAGCATTTT.

The CDR3 protein is CASSVGNSGSSDTQYF. DNA for the CDR3: TGTGCCAGCAGCGTAGGCAACAGCGGGAGTTCAGATACGCAGTATTTT. The rearrangement joins TRBV9 to TRBJ2-3; TRBD2 aligns across 8 bases. Germline CDR1 reads SGDLS; CDR2 reads YYNGEE. With 0 bases clipped from V and 4 bases from J, the junction kept 7 bases outside the gene matches. The CDR3 extends over 16 amino acids.

The chain links TRBV7-2 to TRBJ2-7; D remains ambiguous. V was pared by 1 base and J by 2 bases, with 9 bases between. Germline V gene sequence: CDR1 SGHTA, CDR2 FQGNSA. The CDR3 runs 14 residues. This chain's CDR3 is CASSLDGVAYEQYF. CDR3 nucleotide sequence: TGTGCCAGCAGCTTAGATGGAGTTGCCTACGAGCAGTACTTC.

The rearrangement links TRBV5-5 to TRBJ1-1, with D perhaps matching TRBD1 (6 bases). The CDR3 length is 15 residues. Germline CDR1 is SGHKS and CDR2 is YYEKEE (reference sequence). V was pared by 4 bases and J by 2 bases, with 15 bases between. In DNA, the CDR3 is TGTGCCAGCAGCCCGGTCCGGGACACTAACACTGAAGCTTTCTTT. Protein product: CASSPVRDTNTEAFF.

The chain joins TRBV5-6 to TRBJ1-3; no definite D call. From germline, CDR1 is SGHDT and CDR2 YYEEEE. This CDR3 contains 15 residues. The ends were cut back, 4 bases at V and 1 base at J, with 12 bases in the middle. CDR3 DNA: TGTGCCAGCAGCCTGATCGTCGGGTCTGGAAACACCATATATTTT. Translating it yields CASSLIVGSGNTIYF. The full variable domain, completed using reference TRBV5-6 and TRBJ1-3, is DAGVTQSPTHLIKTRGQQVTLRCSPKSGHDTVSWYQQALGQGPQFIFQYYEEEERQRGNFPDRFSGHQFPNYSSELNVNALLLGDSALYLCASSLIVGSGNTIYFGEGSWLTVV.

The chain uses TRBV29-1 and TRBJ2-1; no firm D call. CDR1 and CDR2 from the germline V gene are SQVTM and ANQGSEA. The CDR3 spans 11 residues. V gave up 2 bases and J gave up 6 bases, with 5 bases separating them. The CDR3 is CSVESRNEQFF. For the CDR3, the DNA is TGCAGCGTTGAATCCCGCAATGAGCAGTTCTTC.

The chain has TRBV7-9 and TRBJ2-1; D possibly corresponds to TRBD2 (7 bases). This CDR3 spans 16 amino acids. Germline loops: CDR1 SEHNR, CDR2 FQNEAQ (reference sequence). V lost 1 base, J lost 6 bases, and 16 bases lay in between. The DNA of the CDR3 is TGTGCCAGCAGCTTAGGCGGGGGCCGCATCCTCAATGAGCAGTTCTTC. It specifies CASSLGGGRILNEQFF. Full variable domain (outside the CDR3, taken from reference TRBV7-9 and TRBJ2-1): DTGVSQNPRHKITKRGQNVTFRCDPISEHNRLYWYRQTLGQGPEFLTYFQNEAQLEKSRLLSDRFSAERPKGSFSTLEIQRTEQGDSAMYLCASSLGGGRILNEQFFGPGTRLTVL.

This clone has a single count. Additional DNA sequences in this sample encode the identical CDR3. The gene calls are TRBV5-1 and TRBJ2-7, with 9 bases that match TRBD1. Per the germline V gene, CDR1 is SGHRS and CDR2 is YFSETQ. This CDR3 region has 13 residues. After removal of 8 bases from V and 1 base from J, the junction contained 4 bases not matched to a gene. The CDR3 spells CASSGTGSYEQYF. Here the CDR3 DNA reads TGCGCCAGTTCCGGGACAGGGTCCTACGAGCAGTACTTC.

This clone was found once. The V call is TRBV19, the J call TRBJ2-7; 7 bases match TRBD2. The CDR3 is 15 amino acids. V lost 5 bases to trimming and J lost 4 bases; unmatched junction nucleotides: 11. The germline V gene has CDR1 LNHDA and CDR2 SQIVND (reference sequence). The CDR3 protein is CASSEIKDGRYEQYF. CDR3 in DNA: TGTGCCAGTAGTGAAATCAAGGACGGGAGGTACGAGCAGTACTTC.

This clone has just one count. This chain links TRBV7-2 with TRBJ1-2, with 9 bases matching TRBD1. The CDR3 runs to 13 residues. Trimming removed 4 bases from V and 8 bases from J; junction bases left unmatched: 5. Germline assignment: CDR1 SGHTA and CDR2 FQGNSA. CDR3 region: CASSSRTGEGYTF. The CDR3, as DNA: TGTGCCAGCAGCTCCCGGACAGGGGAGGGCTACACCTTC.